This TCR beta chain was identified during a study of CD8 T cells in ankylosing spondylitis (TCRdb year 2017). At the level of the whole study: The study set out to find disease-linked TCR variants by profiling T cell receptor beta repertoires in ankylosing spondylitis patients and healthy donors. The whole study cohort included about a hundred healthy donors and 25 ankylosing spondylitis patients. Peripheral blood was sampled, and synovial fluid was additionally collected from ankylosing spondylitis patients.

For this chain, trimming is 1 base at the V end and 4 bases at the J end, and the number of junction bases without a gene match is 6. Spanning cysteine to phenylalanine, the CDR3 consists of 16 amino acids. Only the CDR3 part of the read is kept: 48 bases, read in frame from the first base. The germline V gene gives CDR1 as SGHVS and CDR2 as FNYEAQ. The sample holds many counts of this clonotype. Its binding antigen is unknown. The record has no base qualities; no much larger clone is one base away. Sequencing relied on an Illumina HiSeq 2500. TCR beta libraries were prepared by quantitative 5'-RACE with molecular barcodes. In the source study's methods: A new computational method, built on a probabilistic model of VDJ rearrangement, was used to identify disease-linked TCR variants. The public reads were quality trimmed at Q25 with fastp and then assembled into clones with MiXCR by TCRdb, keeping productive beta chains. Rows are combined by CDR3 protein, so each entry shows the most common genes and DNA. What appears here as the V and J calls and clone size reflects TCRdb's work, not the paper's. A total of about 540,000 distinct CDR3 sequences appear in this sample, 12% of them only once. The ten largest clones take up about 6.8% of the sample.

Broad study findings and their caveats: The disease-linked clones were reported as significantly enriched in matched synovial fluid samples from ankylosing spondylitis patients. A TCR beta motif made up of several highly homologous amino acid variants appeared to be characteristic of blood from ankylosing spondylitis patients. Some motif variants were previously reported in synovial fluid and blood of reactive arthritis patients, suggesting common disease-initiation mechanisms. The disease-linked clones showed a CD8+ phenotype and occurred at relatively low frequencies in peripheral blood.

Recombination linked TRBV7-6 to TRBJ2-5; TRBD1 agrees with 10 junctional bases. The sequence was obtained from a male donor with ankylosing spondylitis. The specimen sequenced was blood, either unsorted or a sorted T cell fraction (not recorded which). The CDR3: CASSLGLGTGVETQYF. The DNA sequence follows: TGTGCCAGCAGCTTAGGACTCGGGACAGGGGTAGAGACCCAGTACTTC. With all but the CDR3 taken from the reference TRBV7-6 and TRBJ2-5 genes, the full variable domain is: GAGVSQSPRYKVTKRGQDVALRCDPISGHVSLYWYRQALGQGPEFLTYFNYEAQQDKSGLPNDRFSAERPEGSISTLTIQRTEQRDSAMYRCASSLGLGTGVETQYFGPGTRLLVL.